This TCR beta chain derives from a study of blood T cell repertoires in COVID-19. Clones were sequenced by immunoSEQ multiplex PCR, and TCRdb holds only the in-frame ones, with some missing. The table lists about 280,000 clones, approximately 91% of them singletons. The CDR3 contains 14 residues. V shed 3 bases and J shed 8 bases, with 13 bases lying between them. Germline V gene data show CDR1 as MGHRA and CDR2 as YSYEKL. The material sequenced was peripheral blood. The rearrangement joins TRBV4-1 to TRBJ1-4, with TRBD1 as a possible D gene (6 bases). This clonotype was sampled from a man aged 50 to 59 with acute or convalescent COVID-19. DNA for the CDR3: TGCGCCAGCAGCCACGGGACATCTCGGGAAAAACTGTTTTTT. Protein product: CASSHGTSREKLFF.